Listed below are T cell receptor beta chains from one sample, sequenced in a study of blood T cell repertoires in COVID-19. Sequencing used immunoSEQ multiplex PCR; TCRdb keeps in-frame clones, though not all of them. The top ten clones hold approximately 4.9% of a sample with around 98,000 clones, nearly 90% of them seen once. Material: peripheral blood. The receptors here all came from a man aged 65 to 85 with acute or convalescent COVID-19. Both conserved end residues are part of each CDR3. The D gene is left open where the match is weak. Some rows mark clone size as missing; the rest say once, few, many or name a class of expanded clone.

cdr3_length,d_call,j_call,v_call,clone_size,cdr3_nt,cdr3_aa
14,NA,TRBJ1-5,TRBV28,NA,TGTGCCAGCAGTTTAGGCGGGGGGACGGGGCCCCAGCATTTT,CASSLGGGTGPQHF
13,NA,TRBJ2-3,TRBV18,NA,TGTGCCAGCTTTCCCGGCGTGGGGGGTGAGCAGTATTTT,CASFPGVGGEQYF
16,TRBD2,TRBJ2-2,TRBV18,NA,TGTGCCAGCTCACCGATTGAACCTAGCGGGGGCGGGGAGCTGTTTTTT,CASSPIEPSGGGELFF
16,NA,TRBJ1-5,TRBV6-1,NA,TGTGCCAGCAGTGAAAGTCCTCCAGGCGGCAATCAGCCCCAGCATTTT,CASSESPPGGNQPQHF
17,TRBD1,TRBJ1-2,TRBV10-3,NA,TGTGCCATCAGTCAACCGCCGGGACAGGGGGCGGTCTATGGCTACACCTTC,CAISQPPGQGAVYGYTF
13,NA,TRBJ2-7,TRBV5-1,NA,TGCGCCAGCAGCTTGGGGTACACGAACGAGCAGTACTTC,CASSLGYTNEQYF
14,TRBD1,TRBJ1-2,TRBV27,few,TGTGCCAGCACTCGGGGACAGGGAAACTATGGCTACACCTTC,CASTRGQGNYGYTF
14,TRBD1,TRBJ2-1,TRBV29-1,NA,TGCAGCGTTGGGGACAGGGGGTTTTACAATGAGCAGTTCTTC,CSVGDRGFYNEQFF
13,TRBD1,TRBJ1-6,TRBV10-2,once,TGCGCCAGCGGACAGGGCTATAATTCACCCCTCCACTTT,CASGQGYNSPLHF
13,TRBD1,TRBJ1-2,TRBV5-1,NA,TGCGCCAGCAGCTCCGGACAGGGGGGTGGCTACACCTTC,CASSSGQGGGYTF
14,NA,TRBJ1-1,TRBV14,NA,TGTGCCAGCAGCCACTTAACTATGAACACTGAAGCTTTCTTT,CASSHLTMNTEAFF
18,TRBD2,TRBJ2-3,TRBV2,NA,TGTGCCAGCAGTCGAACCCCCCTTCTAGCGGCTAGCACAGATACGCAGTATTTT,CASSRTPLLAASTDTQYF
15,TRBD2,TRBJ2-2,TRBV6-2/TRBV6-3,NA,TGTGCCAGCAGTCACCGGGGGGTTCGTACCGGGGAGCTGTTTTTT,CASSHRGVRTGELFF
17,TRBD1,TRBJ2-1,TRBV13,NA,TGTGCCAGCAGCTTAGTATTCGGACAGGGGAAGAGTTATGAGCAGTTCTTC,CASSLVFGQGKSYEQFF
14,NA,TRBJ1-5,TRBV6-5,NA,TGTGCCAGCAGCCCAAGGGGGTACAATCAGCCCCAGCATTTT,CASSPRGYNQPQHF
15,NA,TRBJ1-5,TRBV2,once,TGTGCCAGCAGTGATCTTGGACAGTACAATCAGCCCCAGCATTTT,CASSDLGQYNQPQHF
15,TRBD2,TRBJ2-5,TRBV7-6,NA,TGTGCCAGCAGCCCTAGCGGGGGGGCGTCAGAGACCCAGTACTTC,CASSPSGGASETQYF
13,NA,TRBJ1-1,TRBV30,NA,TGTGCCTCCAGGGGCACAGCCAACACTGAAGCTTTCTTT,CASRGTANTEAFF
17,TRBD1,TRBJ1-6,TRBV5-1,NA,TGCGCCAGCAGCTTAGGCACAGGGGTATTGTCGAATTCACCCCTCCACTTT,CASSLGTGVLSNSPLHF
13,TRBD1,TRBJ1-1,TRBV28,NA,TGTGCCAGCAGTTTATACAGGGGAAGTGAAGCTTTCTTT,CASSLYRGSEAFF
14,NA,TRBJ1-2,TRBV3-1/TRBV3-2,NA,TGTGCCAGCAGCCAAGATCGTACTTTTAATGGCTACACCTTC,CASSQDRTFNGYTF
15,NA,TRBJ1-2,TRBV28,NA,TGTGCCACCACGGGGGGGGGCCTGCCGGGGTATGGCTACACCTTC,CATTGGGLPGYGYTF
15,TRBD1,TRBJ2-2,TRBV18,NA,TGTGCCAGCTCACCATCCAGGACAGGGACCGGGGAGCTGTTTTTT,CASSPSRTGTGELFF
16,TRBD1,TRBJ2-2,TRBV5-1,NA,TGCGCCAGCAGCTGGACCGGGACAGGCAACACCGGGGAGCTGTTTTTT,CASSWTGTGNTGELFF
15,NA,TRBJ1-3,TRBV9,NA,TGTGCCAGCAGCGTAGGTGTATTCTCTGGAAACACCATATATTTT,CASSVGVFSGNTIYF
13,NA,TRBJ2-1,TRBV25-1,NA,TGTGCCAGCAGCCGGGCCGGAGGGGATGAGCAGTTCTTC,CASSRAGGDEQFF
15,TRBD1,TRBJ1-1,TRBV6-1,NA,TGTGCCAGCAGTGAAGCAGGCAGGGGGAGGACTGAAGCTTTCTTT,CASSEAGRGRTEAFF
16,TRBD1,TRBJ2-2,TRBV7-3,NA,TGTGCCAGCAGTTTCCAGGGACAGGGTTATATCGGGGAGCTGTTTTTT,CASSFQGQGYIGELFF
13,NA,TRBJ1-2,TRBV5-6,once,TGTGCCAGCAGCTTGGGTTCGGGTTATGGCTACACCTTC,CASSLGSGYGYTF
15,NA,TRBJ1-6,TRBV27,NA,TGTGCCAGCAGTTTATGGACAGCCCGGGGTTCACCCCTCCACTTT,CASSLWTARGSPLHF
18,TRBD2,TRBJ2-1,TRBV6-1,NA,TGTGCCAGCAGTGAAGAATTCACTAGCGGGGGGGCGAGGGATGAGCAGTTCTTC,CASSEEFTSGGARDEQFF
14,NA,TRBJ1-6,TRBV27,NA,TGTGCCAGCAGTTTAGGCTTCGATAATTCACCCCTCCACTTT,CASSLGFDNSPLHF